These 4 T cell receptor beta chains originate from one sample sequenced in a study of CD8 T cells in ankylosing spondylitis. TCRdb redid the calling of the 5' RACE reads with MiXCR, one entry per CDR3 protein. The table has 250,000 to 350,000 distinct CDR3 sequences, roughly 20% seen once. Sequencing was done on a sample of blood, either unsorted or a sorted T cell fraction (not recorded which). All receptors derive from a male donor with ankylosing spondylitis or in good health (not recorded which).

This clonotype was found many times. This chain links TRBV5-1 with TRBJ1-2; 8 bases align to TRBD1. The ends lost 4 bases at V and 1 base at J; junction bases unmatched: 6. Germline V gene sequence: CDR1 SGHRS, CDR2 YFSETQ. There are 15 residues in the CDR3. CDR3 region: CASSAGGGFNYGYTF. Here the CDR3 DNA reads TGCGCCAGCAGCGCAGGGGGCGGATTTAACTATGGCTACACCTTC.

This clonotype was counted ten times or more. The genes are TRBV5-6 and TRBJ2-5; 7 nucleotides align to TRBD1. Germline CDR1 is SGHDT and CDR2 is YYEEEE. The junction had 5 bases not matched to a gene; V was cut back by 2 bases and J by 4 bases. The CDR3 length is 14 residues. In DNA, the CDR3 is TGTGCCAGCAGCTTCCCTGACAGGGTAGAGACCCAGTACTTC. Its protein is CASSFPDRVETQYF.

This clonotype appeared many times. The V gene is TRBV5-1, the J gene TRBJ2-1; 8 nucleotides line up with TRBD2. This CDR3 has 17 residues. Germline V lookup: CDR1 SGHRS, CDR2 YFSETQ. Trimming cost V 0 bases and J 6 bases; bases outside gene matches: 11. CDR3: CASSLDVAGLPGNEQFF. The CDR3 DNA reads TGCGCCAGCAGCTTGGACGTAGCGGGGTTACCGGGCAATGAGCAGTTCTTC.

J is TRBJ2-3 and V is TRBV11-3; maybe TRBD2 (6 bases). This CDR3 has 15 amino acids. Trimming removed 0 bases at V and 5 bases at J, with 12 bases between. In germline, CDR1 is SGHNT, CDR2 YENEEA. The CDR3 DNA follows: TGTGCCAGCAGCTTAGAAGGGACTCCATTAGATACGCAGTATTTT. Translation: CASSLEGTPLDTQYF. Variable domain in full (rest from reference TRBV11-3 and TRBJ2-3): EAGVVQSPRYKIIEKKQPVAFWCNPISGHNTLYWYLQNLGQGPELLIRYENEEAVDDSQLPKDRFSAERLKGVDSTLKIQPAELGDSAVYLCASSLEGTPLDTQYFGPGTRLTVL.